This TCR beta chain is from a study of regulatory T cells in long-lasting Graves disease. This clonotype occurred many times. Its target is not known. The sample's time point: persistent/refractory GD, antithyroid drugs over 5 years with positive TRAb. Extracted PBMC RNA gave rise to the TCR library. EDTA tubes received about 9.4 milliliters of drawn peripheral blood. Library construction for TCR beta used iRepertoire HTBI primers and Arm-PCR of CDR3 regions. TCRdb fed the multiplex PCR reads into MiXCR, producing one record per CDR3 protein. Of more than 350,000 distinct CDR3 sequences listed, over 20% are singletons. Overall study findings and caveats: Whereas new patients shared 966 public clonotypes, persistent patients shared more, at 2,500 to 3,500. Blood alone, not thyroid tissue, was studied.

The TCR was taken from a female donor with Graves disease. The sequencing here drew on peripheral blood mononuclear cells (PBMCs), taken when the disease was refractory, from a patient treated with antithyroid drugs.

The CDR3 nucleotides are TGTGCCAGCAGCTTGCAGGGGCACGAGCAGTACTTC. Translated: CASSLQGHEQYF. The gene calls are TRBV5-5 and TRBJ2-7, with D possibly TRBD1 on 6 matching bases. Per the germline V gene, CDR1 is SGHKS and CDR2 is YYEKEE (reference sequence). Trimming took 1 base from V and 5 from J, leaving 7 bases between them. The CDR3 loop spans 12 amino acids.